This T cell receptor beta chain originates from a study of response to subunit inactivated influenza vaccine. Study-wide points: Seasonal influenza vaccination, on each occasion, was suggested by the authors to recruit few new T cells.

Turning to this clonotype: Its cognate antigen is unknown.

The germline CDR1 and CDR2 sequences are MNHEY and SVGEGT. V shed 2 bases and J 0 bases; nucleotides not matched to a gene: 4. The CDR3 consists of 16 residues. TCRdb processed the RT-PCR reads anew with MiXCR; each CDR3 protein has one entry. The sample holds 500,000 or so distinct CDR3 sequences; approximately 15% are singletons and the top ten take about 3%. The genes are TRBV6-2 or TRBV6-3 and TRBJ2-1, with 7 positions matching TRBD1. The sequence derives from a man aged 50-75 years who received an inactivated influenza vaccine. Sample: CD4+ T cells sorted from PBMCs, taken around 25 months after vaccination. The CDR3, as DNA: TGTGCCAGCAGTTACCGGGACAGTGACTCCTACAATGAGCAGTTCTTC. This translates into CASSYRDSDSYNEQFF.